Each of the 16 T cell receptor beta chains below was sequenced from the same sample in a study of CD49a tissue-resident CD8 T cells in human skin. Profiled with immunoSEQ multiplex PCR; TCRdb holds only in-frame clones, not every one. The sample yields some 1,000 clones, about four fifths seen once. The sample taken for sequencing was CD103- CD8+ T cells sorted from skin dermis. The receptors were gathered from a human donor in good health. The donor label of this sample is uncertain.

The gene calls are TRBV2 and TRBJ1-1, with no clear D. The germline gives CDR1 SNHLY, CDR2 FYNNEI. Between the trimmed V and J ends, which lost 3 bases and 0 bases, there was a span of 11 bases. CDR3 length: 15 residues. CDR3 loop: CASSDFLSLNTEAFF. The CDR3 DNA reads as TGTGCCAGCAGTGATTTCCTTTCGTTGAACACTGAAGCTTTCTTT.

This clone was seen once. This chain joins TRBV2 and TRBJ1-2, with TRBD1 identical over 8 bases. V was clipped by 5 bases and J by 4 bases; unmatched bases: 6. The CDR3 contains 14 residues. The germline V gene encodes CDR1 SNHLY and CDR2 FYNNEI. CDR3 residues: CASSKRTGSYGYTF. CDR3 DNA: TGTGCCAGCAGTAAGAGGACAGGGTCCTATGGCTACACCTTC.

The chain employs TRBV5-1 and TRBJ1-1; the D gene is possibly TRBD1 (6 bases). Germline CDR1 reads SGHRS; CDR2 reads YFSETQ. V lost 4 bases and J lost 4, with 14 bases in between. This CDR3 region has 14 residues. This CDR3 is CASSTTGRATEAFF. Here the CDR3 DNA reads TGCGCCAGCAGCACGACAGGCCGGGCCACTGAAGCTTTCTTT.

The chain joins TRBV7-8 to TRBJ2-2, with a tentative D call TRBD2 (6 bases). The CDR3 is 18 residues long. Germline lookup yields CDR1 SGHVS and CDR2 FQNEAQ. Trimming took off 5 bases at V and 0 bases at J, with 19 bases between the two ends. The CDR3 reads CASSPVWGGKSNTGELFF. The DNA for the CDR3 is TGTGCCAGCAGCCCGGTTTGGGGCGGGAAATCGAACACCGGGGAGCTGTTTTTT.

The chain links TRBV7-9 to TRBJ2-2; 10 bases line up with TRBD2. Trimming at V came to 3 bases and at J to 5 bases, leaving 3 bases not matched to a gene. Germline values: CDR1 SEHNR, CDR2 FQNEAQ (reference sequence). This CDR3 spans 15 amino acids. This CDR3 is CASSFQTSGTGELFF. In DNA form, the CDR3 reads TGTGCCAGCAGCTTCCAGACTAGCGGGACCGGGGAGCTGTTTTTT.

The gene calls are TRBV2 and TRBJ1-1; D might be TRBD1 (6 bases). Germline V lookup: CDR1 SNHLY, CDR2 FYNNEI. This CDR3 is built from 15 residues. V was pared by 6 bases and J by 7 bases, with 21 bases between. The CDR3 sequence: CASSQTDSTLIEAFF. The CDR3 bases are TGTGCCAGCAGCCAAACGGACAGTACTCTTATTGAAGCTTTCTTT.

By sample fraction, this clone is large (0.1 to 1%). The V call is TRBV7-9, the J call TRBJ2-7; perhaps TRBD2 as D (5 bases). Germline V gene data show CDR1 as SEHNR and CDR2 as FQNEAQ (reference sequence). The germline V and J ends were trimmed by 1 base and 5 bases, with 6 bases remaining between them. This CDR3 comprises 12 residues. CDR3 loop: CASSLDGDEQYF. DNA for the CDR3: TGTGCCAGCAGCTTAGACGGGGACGAGCAGTACTTC.

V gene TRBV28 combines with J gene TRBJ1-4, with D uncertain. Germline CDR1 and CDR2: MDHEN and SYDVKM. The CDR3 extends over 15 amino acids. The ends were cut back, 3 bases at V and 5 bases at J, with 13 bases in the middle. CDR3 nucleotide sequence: TGTGCCAGCAGTTTGTTGACGGGGAGGAATGAAAAACTGTTTTTT. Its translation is CASSLLTGRNEKLFF.

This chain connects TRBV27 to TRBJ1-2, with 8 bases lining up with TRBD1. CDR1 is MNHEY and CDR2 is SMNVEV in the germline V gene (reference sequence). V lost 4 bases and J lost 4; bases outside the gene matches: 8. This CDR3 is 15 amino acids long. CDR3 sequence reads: CASSWGQDLGYGYTF. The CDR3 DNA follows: TGTGCCAGCAGTTGGGGACAGGATCTTGGCTATGGCTACACCTTC.

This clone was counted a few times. CDR3 protein: CATSRNREVGSYEQYF. The CDR3 nucleotides read TGTGCCACCAGCAGGAACAGGGAAGTTGGCTCCTACGAGCAGTACTTC. V and J are TRBV15 and TRBJ2-7, with a weak D call TRBD1 (6 bases). Germline V gives CDR1 LNHNV, CDR2 YYDKDF (reference sequence). The CDR3 covers 16 residues. Trimming removed 3 bases at V and 0 bases at J, with 15 bases between.

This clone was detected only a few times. DNA of the CDR3: TGCGCCAGCTCCGGAGTGGGACAGGACTTTTCCTACGAGCAGTACTTC. It specifies CASSGVGQDFSYEQYF. This chain connects TRBV10-1 to TRBJ2-7, with TRBD1 matching 8 bases. Per germline, CDR1 WNHNN and CDR2 SYGVQD (reference sequence). Germline trimming cut 8 bases from V and 1 base from J; bases unmatched to any gene: 13. This CDR3 region has 16 residues.

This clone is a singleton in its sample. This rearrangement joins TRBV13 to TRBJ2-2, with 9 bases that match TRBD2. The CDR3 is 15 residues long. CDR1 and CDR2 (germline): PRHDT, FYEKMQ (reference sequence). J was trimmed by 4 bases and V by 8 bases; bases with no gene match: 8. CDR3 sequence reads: CASGRSGSITGELFF. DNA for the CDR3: TGTGCCAGCGGCCGTAGCGGGAGTATCACCGGGGAGCTGTTTTTT. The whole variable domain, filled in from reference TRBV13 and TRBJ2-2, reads AAGVIQSPRHLIKEKRETATLKCYPIPRHDTVYWYQQGPGQDPQFLISFYEKMQSDKGSIPDRFSAQQFSDYHSELNMSSLELGDSALYFCASGRSGSITGELFFGEGSRLTVL.

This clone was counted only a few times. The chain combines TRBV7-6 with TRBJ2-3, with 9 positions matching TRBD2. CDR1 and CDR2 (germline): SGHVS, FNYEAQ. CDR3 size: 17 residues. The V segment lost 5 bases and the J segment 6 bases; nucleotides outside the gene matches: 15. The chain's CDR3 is CASSPLNSGSMEDTQYF. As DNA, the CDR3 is TGTGCCAGCAGCCCCCTAAATAGCGGGAGTATGGAGGATACGCAGTATTTT.

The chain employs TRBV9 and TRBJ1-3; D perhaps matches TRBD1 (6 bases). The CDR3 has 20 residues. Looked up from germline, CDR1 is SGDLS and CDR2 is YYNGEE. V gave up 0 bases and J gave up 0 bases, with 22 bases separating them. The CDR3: CASSVELRTDRTSSGNTIYF. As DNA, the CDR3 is TGTGCCAGCAGCGTAGAGCTGAGGACAGATAGGACTAGCTCTGGAAACACCATATATTTT.

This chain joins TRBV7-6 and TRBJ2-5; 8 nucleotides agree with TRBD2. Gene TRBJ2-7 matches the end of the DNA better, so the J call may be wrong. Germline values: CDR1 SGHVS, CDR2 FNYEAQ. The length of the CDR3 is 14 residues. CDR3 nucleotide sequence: TGTGCCAGCAGCTTAGAAGCGGGAGATGTCGAGCAGTACTTC. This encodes CASSLEAGDVEQYF.

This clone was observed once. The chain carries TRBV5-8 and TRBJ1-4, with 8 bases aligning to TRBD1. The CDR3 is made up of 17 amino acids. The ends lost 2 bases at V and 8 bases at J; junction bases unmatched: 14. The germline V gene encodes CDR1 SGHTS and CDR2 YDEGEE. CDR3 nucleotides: TGTGCCAGCAGCTTCTTCCCCGGCGGACAGGGTAGAGAAAAACTGTTTTTT. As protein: CASSFFPGGQGREKLFF.